This T cell receptor beta chain derives from a study of cytomegalovirus exposure and HLA in healthy donors (dated by TCRdb to 2015 to 2018). Notes on the research overall: An earlier analysis of approximately 640 of the donors reported about 290 Gb of sequence data and around 120 million unique TCR beta sequences from around 200 million T cells. About 300 gigabases of sequencing data and 78 million or so unique TCR sequences were included in an early release covering over 600 HLA-typed donors. Typing coverage differed by locus: A, B, C, DRB1 and DQB1 were typed in roughly 629-630 donors, DQA1 in 500 to 550, DPA1 in around 580, and DPB1 in approximately 450. High-throughput TCR immunosequencing, statistical association of individual TCRs with disease status, and machine learning were combined to predict cytomegalovirus infection status. The later analysis used no new phenotypic data to find candidate immune exposures, relying instead on TCR beta sequences and their occurrence across donors. In addition to the first cohort of approximately 670 subjects, a separate validation cohort of about 120 different subjects was used. A later genetic analysis took genome-wide SNP genotypes for about three fifths of the 666 donors and used that subset as a discovery cohort. The study was designed to test whether signatures of past pathogen exposure could be identified by cataloging public T cell receptors. The genetic ancestry cluster associated with self-reported Caucasian donors included 81% of the 300 to 450 genotyped donors. A later analysis re-analyzed previously published TCR beta repertoires from hundreds of donors and added high-resolution HLA genotyping to study TCR occurrence patterns. Among some 400 genotyped donors of the cohort, an average of about 220,000 unique TCR beta nucleotide sequences was sequenced per donor, of which roughly 18% were non-productive. Donor age, sex, ethnicity and CMV serostatus were compiled together with the repertoire data. HLA typing covered class I and class II loci at four-digit resolution. Using immunosequencing, the study profiled T cell repertoires from approximately 700 subjects and related those repertoires to cytomegalovirus serostatus. To decide whether each TCR beta V gene segment behaved as functional or pseudogenic, an earlier analysis of some 600 of the donors relied on high-throughput TCR beta sequencing. Four or five DR-DQ haplotypes were handled as single units for association and clustering because linkage in the cohort was strong. All discovery cohort repertoires had been generated on a single sequencing platform.

The cohort consisted of approximately 690 healthy bone marrow donors. At the time of sampling, every cohort member was nominally healthy, though immune exposures that went unrecorded were likely present. The donor tested CMV seropositive and was one of the 289 seropositive cohort members. Every donor gave a peripheral blood sample, and the peripheral blood mononuclear cells from that sample were used for TCR beta sequencing. The Qiagen DNeasy Blood Extraction Kit was used to extract genomic DNA from the blood cell samples. This clone was seen only a few times. Its recognized antigen is unknown. Nothing much larger sits one base from this clone, and base qualities are not available. Broad study findings and their caveats: An earlier analysis of approximately 530 of the donors showed that most TCR beta V segments appeared in productive rearrangements either about 90% or about 30% of the time, which broadly matched IMGT annotations. A group of highly shared sequence variants was considered likely to be a technical artifact of the sequencing pipeline. Specific HLA alleles were associated with about 17,000 TCR beta sequences at a false discovery rate of 0.05 in a later analysis. A further reported finding was that TCR beta sequences accurately predicted the HLA-A and HLA-B alleles for most subjects in the first cohort. A later genetic analysis associated a missense DCLRE1C variant with V-gene and J-gene trimming of TCR beta chains, and an independent cohort replicated the association. The classifier was reported to diagnose cytomegalovirus status with high specificity and sensitivity in both the original and validation cohorts. HLA typing was unavailable for some donors at each locus, so association tests used only the typed subset. According to the authors, the approach could potentially be generalized to other disease states and immunological phenotypes. Correlated functional status among segregating V segments might be attributable to linkage disequilibrium, but an unknown experimental factor could not be ruled out. In a later analysis, the rate of TCR association differed among HLA loci, with DRB1 alleles having the most associated TCRs and HLA-C alleles having the fewest. Only TCR beta chains were sequenced in this cohort, and the absence of alpha or paired-chain data limited detectable features. A few of the identified cytomegalovirus-associated TCR beta chains were confirmed in vitro to be specific for cytomegalovirus antigens. Assigning TCR associations to individual alleles was difficult when HLA alleles, especially DR and DQ, strongly co-occurred. A total of roughly 160 TCR beta chains were listed by the study as associated with cytomegalovirus. Some IMGT-functional V segments, including TRBV6-2 and TRBV6-3, could not be told apart with the 87-base-pair reads, so those segments were excluded. A later analysis reported that several top co-occurrence clusters appeared linked to parvovirus B19, influenza, CMV and Epstein-Barr virus. In a later genetic analysis, fewer N-insertions in productive TCRs were reported among donors in an Asian-associated ancestry cluster than the roughly 700-donor mean. The earlier analysis of around 600 of the donors excluded roughly 16 rarely observed V segments, including chromosome 9 orphons, because counts were too low. The only immune exposure information available for the cohort was CMV serostatus. Most CMV-associated TCR beta chains appeared to be HLA-restricted in a later analysis, and the HLA associations seemed to be driven largely by CMV exposure. Sequencing depth was assumed to be roughly uniform across donors in the presence/absence analyses, though that assumption may not hold. In a later analysis, HLA-associated TCR beta chains showed more clonal expansion and lower generation probabilities than non-associated chains that were equally common. Most TCR sequences were observed very rarely across donors, whereas some public TCRs were present in many individuals.

The CDR3 sequence holds 13 residues, the cysteine and phenylalanine included. This entry keeps only the CDR3 DNA: 39 bases, framed from base 1. CDR1 SGHRS and CDR2 YFSETQ were looked up in the germline V gene. V is clipped by 4 bases and J by 0 bases, and the sequence between their germline boundaries is 7 bases long. Receptor libraries were prepared by the immunoSEQ multiplex PCR assay. A mixture of 60 forward primers for TCR Vbeta segments and 13 reverse primers for TCR Jbeta segments was used in the multiplex PCR. Amplification of the CDR3 region of rearranged TCR beta genes was performed with a multiplex PCR assay on genomic DNA. On the Illumina HiSeq System, the amplified TCR beta libraries were sequenced as 87-base-pair reads. The original pipeline was this. In a later analysis, tens of millions of unique TCR beta chains were counted across the 690 or so repertoires, and roughly 11 million of these chains were shared by at least two donors. A nearest-neighbor algorithm error-corrected the raw reads and collapsed the reads into unique sequences, merging closely related sequences to remove PCR and sequencing errors. V, D and J gene segments were assigned by aligning CDR3 sequences to IMGT reference sequences. For a sequence to be retained, a match of at least six nucleotides was required to both a V gene segment and a J gene segment. A rearrangement counted as productive if the CDR3 had no stop codons and remained in frame with V and J, and every other rearrangement counted as non-productive. CDR3 was defined by IMGT convention, running from the second conserved V-encoded cysteine to the conserved J-encoded phenylalanine. In an earlier analysis of around 640 of the donors, sequences lacking an unambiguous match to a single V gene segment were excluded. In an earlier analysis of 587 of the donors, V segments were called functional above 56.7% productive rearrangements and were called segregating when the between-donor standard deviation exceeded 5%. A statistical classification framework was built to diagnose cytomegalovirus status from the catalog of TCR beta chain sequences. In a later analysis, V and J genes were assigned by comparing TCR nucleotide sequences against IMGT/GENE-DB human TR gene sequences. A later analysis assigned CDR3 sequences and most-parsimonious VDJ recombination scenarios with the TCRdist pipeline. In a later analysis, each TCR beta chain was defined by its CDR3 amino acid sequence together with its V-gene family, and reads lacking a unique V-gene family were excluded. In a later analysis, a few hundred highly shared, low-generation-probability nucleotide sequences were removed to address suspected cross-contamination and a sequencing artifact. In a later analysis, a clonal expansion index was calculated for each public chain from normalized within-repertoire ranks of inferred template counts. A later analysis computed generation probabilities with a VDJ recombination model fitted to out-of-frame rearrangements, and checked the results against IGoR. In a later analysis, hypergeometric tests were used to score TCR-TCR, TCR-HLA and TCR-CMV co-occurrence, with a repertoire-size bias correction applied to TCR pairs. In a later analysis, false discovery rates were estimated by permuting HLA or CMV assignments 20 times. In a later analysis, co-occurring TCRs were grouped using DBSCAN, and TCRdist sequence similarity was added for clustering within HLA-allele-positive subsets. Repertoires with fewer than 30,000 or more than 120,000 public chains, plus five repertoires with anomalous nucleotide sharing, were excluded from co-occurrence clustering. TCRdb took this table from immuneACCESS and kept in-frame rearrangements with V and J called. Such tables lack part of the clones; where checked against another copy, unresolved V genes explain under half of the gap, and the rest is unexplained. The V and J calls and clone size are taken from that table; D and trimming were inferred from the DNA. The sample has approximately 110,000 clones on record, 70% of them singletons. The top ten hold around 10% of the sample.

Recombination connected TRBV5-1 to TRBJ1-2; TRBD1 is perhaps the D gene, given 5 matching bases. Sequenced: PBMCs. This TCR came from a man in his thirties or forties in good health and CMV-seropositive. The encoded CDR3 is CASSDSTNYGYTF. The base sequence is TGCGCCAGCAGCGACAGTACTAACTATGGCTACACCTTC.